This TCR beta chain came from a study of beta chain features in type 1 diabetes. Study-wide points: Patients with Type 1 diabetes showed moderately but significantly shorter TCRB CDR3s in all four CD4+ subsets.

Looked up from germline, CDR1 is MDHEN and CDR2 is SYDVKM. With 6 bases removed from V and 4 bases from J, the gap between germline ends came to 15 bases. The CDR3 consists of 14 residues. The collection from each donor was one heparinised blood draw averaging about 116 mL. Sorting that relied on CD45RO/CCR7/CD25/CD127/CD95/CD27 yielded CD4+ naive, central memory, regulatory and stem cell-like memory cells. For this clone: Its target is not known.

Expressed TCRB transcripts were sequenced, since all the RNA that had been isolated was reverse transcribed. TCRdb's table, derived via immunoSEQ multiplex PCR, lists solely in-frame clones and lacks some. The sample holds approximately 260,000 clones, around 22% seen once. The rearrangement uses TRBV28 and TRBJ1-2, with D maybe TRBD1 (5 bases). This sequence was found in a woman in her twenties or thirties with type 1 diabetes. The sequenced sample consisted of naive CD4+ T cells from blood. CDR3 loop: CASSSRTGLYGYTF. As DNA, the CDR3 is TGTGCCAGCAGCAGCCGGACGGGACTCTATGGCTACACCTTC.